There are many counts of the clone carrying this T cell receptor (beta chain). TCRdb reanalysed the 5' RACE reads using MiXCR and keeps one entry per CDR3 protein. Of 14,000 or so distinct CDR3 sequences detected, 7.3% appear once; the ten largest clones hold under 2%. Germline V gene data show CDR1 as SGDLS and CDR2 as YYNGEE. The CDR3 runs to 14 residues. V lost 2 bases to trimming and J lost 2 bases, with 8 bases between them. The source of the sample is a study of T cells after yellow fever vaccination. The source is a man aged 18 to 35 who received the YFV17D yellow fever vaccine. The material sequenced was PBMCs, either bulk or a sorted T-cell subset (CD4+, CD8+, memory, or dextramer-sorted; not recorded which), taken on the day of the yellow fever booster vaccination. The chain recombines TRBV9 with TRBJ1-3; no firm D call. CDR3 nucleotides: TGTGCCAGCAGCGTGCTATCGGCTGGAAACACCATATATTTT. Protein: CASSVLSAGNTIYF.